The 32 T cell receptor beta chains presented below share a single source sample, sequenced in a study of blood T cell repertoires in COVID-19. Repertoires were generated with immunoSEQ multiplex PCR, while TCRdb's copy carries only in-frame clones and drops some. The sample contains roughly 280,000 clones, roughly 86% of which appear only once. The sequenced material came from peripheral blood. The receptor source for this set is a man aged 40-55 years with active or convalescent COVID-19.

V is TRBV7-2 and J is TRBJ1-6; D is perhaps TRBD1 (6 bases). The CDR3 sequence is 15 residues long. Trimming cost V 2 bases and J 8 bases, with 13 bases left between them. Germline V gene data show CDR1 as SGHTA and CDR2 as FQGNSA. The CDR3, as DNA: TGTGCCAGCAGCTTAAGCGGGGGGCGCGATTCACCCCTCCACTTT. Translating gives CASSLSGGRDSPLHF.

This clone was seen once. This rearrangement joins TRBV19 to TRBJ2-2; TRBD2 is a possible D gene (5 bases). V gave up 7 bases and J gave up 7 bases, with 16 bases separating them. Germline lookup yields CDR1 LNHDA and CDR2 SQIVND (reference sequence). The CDR3 covers 14 residues. The CDR3 loop reads CASIPGERDGELFF. CDR3 DNA: TGTGCCAGTATCCCCGGCGAGAGGGACGGGGAGCTGTTTTTT.

This chain joins TRBV25-1 and TRBJ1-5; no reliable D call. CDR1 is MGHDK and CDR2 is SYGVNS in the germline V gene. V lost 6 bases and J 4 bases, leaving 7 bases between the germline ends. The CDR3 sequence is 12 residues long. The chain's CDR3 is CASRSGNQPQHF. CDR3 bases: TGTGCCAGCAGGTCGGGGAATCAGCCCCAGCATTTT.

This clone was counted a few times. V gene TRBV28 combines with J gene TRBJ2-3; D is possibly TRBD1 (5 bases). V lost 7 bases, J lost 0 bases, and 11 bases lay in between. The CDR3 sequence is 14 residues long. Germline CDR1 reads MDHEN; CDR2 reads SYDVKM. CDR3 sequence (DNA): TGTGCCAGCAATATTGACAGTAGCACAGATACGCAGTATTTT. Amino acid sequence: CASNIDSSTDTQYF.

J is TRBJ1-3 and V is TRBV5-1; D is perhaps TRBD1 (5 bases). Trimming shortened V by 2 bases and J by 0 bases, and 21 bases separated the two germline ends. Germline CDR1 is SGHRS and CDR2 is YFSETQ. CDR3 length: 19 residues. This CDR3 is CASSFTPGVTLSSGNTIYF. In DNA form, the CDR3 reads TGCGCCAGCAGCTTTACCCCGGGGGTCACTTTAAGCTCTGGAAACACCATATATTTT.

The rearrangement links TRBV10-1 to TRBJ2-2, with a possible D match to TRBD2 (6 bases). Germline V gene lookup returns CDR1 WNHNN and CDR2 SYGVQD (reference sequence). This CDR3 region has 15 residues. The V gene lost 0 bases and the J gene lost 6 bases, with 11 bases spanning the gap. The CDR3 is CASSESGTPSGELFF. In nucleotides, the CDR3 is TGCGCCAGCAGTGAGTCGGGGACTCCCTCCGGGGAGCTGTTTTTT.

This chain uses TRBV28 with TRBJ1-5; perhaps TRBD1 as D (6 bases). CDR3 length: 19 residues. Germline V CDR1 and CDR2: MDHEN, SYDVKM. The V and J ends lost 7 bases and 0 bases respectively, with 25 bases between them. The CDR3 nucleotides read TGTGCCAGCACTCTTGGGGGGGGCCGGTCGGGTTATAGCAATCAGCCCCAGCATTTT. Translation gives CASTLGGGRSGYSNQPQHF.

The V and J genes are TRBV29-1 and TRBJ1-2, with D possibly TRBD1 on 5 matching bases. CDR1 is SQVTM and CDR2 is ANQGSEA in the germline V gene. The CDR3 is 16 residues long. V was cut by 4 bases and J by 0 bases, with 18 bases left in between. Here the CDR3 DNA reads TGCAGCGTTGGACCCCCCGAGGGACTAGCTAACTATGGCTACACCTTC. Protein: CSVGPPEGLANYGYTF.

V and J are TRBV19 and TRBJ1-1; D might be TRBD1 (6 bases). The CDR3 sequence is 13 residues long. V was trimmed by 6 bases and J by 4 bases, leaving 12 bases between them. Germline V gives CDR1 LNHDA, CDR2 SQIVND (reference sequence). The CDR3 loop is CASRTGQLTEAFF. CDR3 DNA sequence: TGTGCCAGTAGGACAGGACAGCTCACTGAAGCTTTCTTT.

This clone has only a few counts. The chain links TRBV15 to TRBJ1-3; the D gene is possibly TRBD1 (6 bases). The CDR3 has 14 residues. The germline V gene encodes CDR1 LNHNV and CDR2 YYDKDF (reference sequence). Trimming left V 2 bases short and J 4 bases short, with 9 bases between. The CDR3 here is CATSRQGPGNTIYF. The CDR3 DNA reads TGTGCCACCAGCAGACAGGGGCCCGGAAACACCATATATTTT.

This CDR3 is CASSPDRANYGYTF. In nucleotides, the CDR3 is TGTGCCAGCAGCCCGGACAGGGCTAACTATGGCTACACCTTC. The chain joins TRBV27 to TRBJ1-2; 8 bases are shared with TRBD1. The length of the CDR3 is 14 residues. V lost 6 bases and J lost 0; bases outside the gene matches: 3. Germline V gene lookup returns CDR1 MNHEY and CDR2 SMNVEV (reference sequence).

The V and J genes are TRBV7-8 and TRBJ2-7; TRBD2 aligns across 11 bases. V trimming: 4 bases; J trimming: 0 bases; junction bases outside the gene matches: 5. This CDR3 contains 16 residues. Germline CDR1 and CDR2: SGHVS and FQNEAQ. DNA of the CDR3: TGTGCCAGCAGCTCCCTGACTAGCGGGAACTCCTACGAGCAGTACTTC. Residues: CASSSLTSGNSYEQYF. The whole variable domain, remainder taken from reference TRBV7-8 and TRBJ2-7, is GAGVSQSPRYKVAKRGQDVALRCDPISGHVSLFWYQQALGQGPEFLTYFQNEAQLDKSGLPSDRFFAERPEGSVSTLKIQRTQQEDSAVYLCASSSLTSGNSYEQYFGPGTRLTVT.

The rearrangement links TRBV4-2 to TRBJ2-5, with D perhaps matching TRBD1 (8 bases). This CDR3 has 15 amino acids. Trimming removed 3 bases from V and 5 bases from J, with 16 bases in between. From germline, CDR1 is LGHNA and CDR2 YNFKEQ. The CDR3 protein is CASSQDDRGGETQYF. The CDR3 coding sequence is TGTGCCAGCAGCCAGGACGACAGGGGAGGGGAGACCCAGTACTTC.

This clone was observed a single time. V and J are TRBV28 and TRBJ2-1; D is perhaps TRBD2 (6 bases). Trimming removed 6 bases at V and 10 bases at J, with 19 bases between. Germline V gene sequence: CDR1 MDHEN, CDR2 SYDVKM. CDR3 size: 14 residues. The CDR3 reads CASRPPPSGREQFF. CDR3 sequence (DNA): TGTGCCAGCAGGCCACCCCCTAGTGGGAGGGAGCAGTTCTTC.

The gene calls are TRBV6-5 and TRBJ1-4, with D perhaps TRBD1 (5 bases). The CDR3 is made up of 13 amino acids. The germline V and J ends were trimmed by 6 bases and 10 bases, with 15 bases remaining between them. The V gene's germline CDR1 is MNHEY and CDR2 SVGAGI. CDR3 in DNA: TGTGCCAGCAGAGGGGAGGGGCCTGGAAAACTGTTTTTT. Translation: CASRGEGPGKLFF.

The chain has TRBV7-9 and TRBJ2-7; the D gene is possibly TRBD1 (5 bases). This CDR3 has 15 amino acids. The V gene lost 5 bases and the J gene lost 2 bases, with 16 bases spanning the gap. CDR1 is SEHNR, CDR2 FQNEAQ, per germline (reference sequence). The CDR3 loop is CASSPGWGFPYEQYF. DNA for the CDR3: TGTGCCAGCAGCCCAGGGTGGGGTTTTCCCTACGAGCAGTACTTC.

The chain employs TRBV18 and TRBJ2-7, with 7 bases fitting TRBD2. Trimming removed 2 bases from V and 2 bases from J; junction bases left unmatched: 3. This CDR3 contains 14 residues. Germline V gene data show CDR1 as KGHSH and CDR2 as LQKENI. The CDR3 DNA follows: TGTGCCAGCTCACCAGGGGGGGGACCCTACGAGCAGTACTTC. The encoded protein is CASSPGGGPYEQYF.

The chain joins TRBV6-6 to TRBJ2-5; D not resolved. Germline V CDR1 and CDR2: MNHNY, SVGAGI (reference sequence). With 2 bases removed from V and 6 bases from J, the gap between germline ends came to 10 bases. The CDR3 runs to 13 residues. The chain's CDR3 is CASSYTGRQTQYF. In DNA, the CDR3 is TGTGCCAGCAGTTACACGGGTAGGCAGACCCAGTACTTC.

The V call is TRBV19, the J call TRBJ1-4; no reliable D call. The CDR3 runs 13 residues. CDR1 is LNHDA and CDR2 is SQIVND in the germline V gene (reference sequence). The V and J ends lost 6 bases and 0 bases respectively, with 5 bases between them. For the CDR3, the DNA is TGTGCCAGTAGAAGCGCAACTAATGAAAAACTGTTTTTT. Translating gives CASRSATNEKLFF.

The chain recombines TRBV27 with TRBJ2-7; the D gene is possibly TRBD1 (5 bases). The CDR3 spans 13 residues. Trimming shortened V by 2 bases and J by 5 bases, and 10 bases separated the two germline ends. The germline V gene encodes CDR1 MNHEY and CDR2 SMNVEV (reference sequence). CDR3 in amino acids: CASSLQQGNEQYF. CDR3 DNA: TGTGCCAGCAGTTTACAGCAGGGCAACGAGCAGTACTTC.

This chain links TRBV5-1 with TRBJ1-4, with 8 bases lining up with TRBD1. Germline CDR1 and CDR2: SGHRS and YFSETQ. V trimming: 0 bases; J trimming: 5 bases; junction bases outside the gene matches: 3. The CDR3 is 15 amino acids. The CDR3 loop reads CASSLGRGQNEKLFF. For the CDR3, the DNA is TGCGCCAGCAGCTTGGGCAGGGGGCAGAATGAAAAACTGTTTTTT.

The DNA for the CDR3 is TGTGCCAGCTCACCAAACGGGGTGCAGGGAGGCGAGCAGTACTTC. Amino acid sequence: CASSPNGVQGGEQYF. V gene TRBV18 combines with J gene TRBJ2-7, with D possibly TRBD2 on 6 matching bases. The germline V and J ends were trimmed by 2 bases and 6 bases, with 17 bases remaining between them. The CDR3 length is 15 residues. Germline loops: CDR1 KGHSH, CDR2 LQKENI.

In its sample, this clone was seen once. The V gene is TRBV29-1, the J gene TRBJ2-4, with D perhaps matching TRBD2 (6 bases). Trimming cost V 6 bases and J 6 bases, with 9 bases left between them. CDR3 length equals 11 residues. Germline V gene data show CDR1 as SQVTM and CDR2 as ANQGSEA. CDR3 loop: CSVVTRNIQYF. The CDR3 coding sequence is TGCAGCGTCGTGACTAGAAACATTCAGTACTTC.

This chain joins TRBV2 and TRBJ1-1, with 7 nucleotides matching TRBD1. From germline, CDR1 is SNHLY and CDR2 FYNNEI. V lost 6 bases to trimming and J lost 1 base; unmatched junction nucleotides: 11. The CDR3 extends over 16 amino acids. CDR3 sequence: CASSAVNRDRNTEAFF. CDR3 sequence (DNA): TGTGCCAGCAGCGCTGTCAACAGGGACAGGAACACTGAAGCTTTCTTT.

This clone appeared a single time. The V and J genes are TRBV13 and TRBJ1-1, with TRBD1 as a possible D gene (5 bases). The V end lost 3 bases, the J end lost 3 bases, and 17 bases lay between the germline ends. The germline V gene encodes CDR1 PRHDT and CDR2 FYEKMQ (reference sequence). The CDR3 is made up of 16 amino acids. CDR3 coding DNA: TGTGCCAGCAGCTTCTCCGGCAGGGTGTTGGACACTGAAGCTTTCTTT. Its translation: CASSFSGRVLDTEAFF.

This sequence joins TRBV6-5 and TRBJ2-7, with 9 bases aligning to TRBD2. The CDR3 extends over 14 amino acids. The J segment lost 7 bases and the V segment lost 4 bases, leaving 8 bases of the junction unmatched. The germline V gene has CDR1 MNHEY and CDR2 SVGAGI. CDR3 in DNA: TGTGCCAGCAGTTTCGGAGCGGGGGGTGGAGAGCAGTACTTC. Residues: CASSFGAGGGEQYF.

CDR3 nucleotides: TGCAGCGGGACGACAGGGGGAAACTACGAGCAGTACTTC. This encodes CSGTTGGNYEQYF. The V and J genes are TRBV29-1 and TRBJ2-7, with 9 bases lining up with TRBD1. The CDR3 runs to 13 residues. Looked up from germline, CDR1 is SQVTM and CDR2 is ANQGSEA. V trimming: 7 bases; J trimming: 3 bases; junction bases outside the gene matches: 7.

The chain uses TRBV11-3 and TRBJ2-3; D possibly corresponds to TRBD2 (6 bases). Trimming cost V 3 bases and J 2 bases, with 24 bases left between them. The CDR3 is made up of 19 amino acids. Germline-derived CDR1 and CDR2 are SGHNT and YENEEA. The CDR3 loop reads CASSFVGLASLRATDTQYF. CDR3 bases: TGTGCCAGCAGCTTCGTGGGGCTAGCGTCTCTGAGGGCCACAGATACGCAGTATTTT.

This chain links TRBV29-1 with TRBJ1-1; a weak D match, TRBD1 (5 bases). The ends were cut back, 7 bases at V and 8 bases at J, with 14 bases in the middle. CDR1 and CDR2 from the germline V gene are SQVTM and ANQGSEA. The CDR3 contains 11 residues. CDR3 region: CSGLFDREAFF. In nucleotides, the CDR3 is TGCAGCGGCCTATTTGACAGAGAAGCTTTCTTT. The whole variable domain, filled in from reference TRBV29-1 and TRBJ1-1, reads SAVISQKPSRDICQRGTSLTIQCQVDSQVTMMFWYRQQPGQSLTLIATANQGSEATYESGFVIDKFPISRPNLTFSTLTVSNMSPEDSSIYLCSGLFDREAFFGQGTRLTVV.

The chain joins TRBV7-6 to TRBJ2-7, with 12 bases matching TRBD1. The ends lost 1 base at V and 8 bases at J; junction bases unmatched: 6. Germline values: CDR1 SGHVS, CDR2 FNYEAQ. The CDR3 has 15 amino acids. In DNA, the CDR3 is TGTGCCAGCAGCTTAGGGGGACAGGGGGCACGCCAGCAGTACTTC. Protein product: CASSLGGQGARQQYF.

This chain uses TRBV13 with TRBJ2-5; TRBD1 aligns across 10 bases. The CDR3 runs 16 residues. The J segment lost 5 bases and the V segment lost 4 bases, leaving 10 bases of the junction unmatched. Looked up from germline, CDR1 is PRHDT and CDR2 is FYEKMQ (reference sequence). CDR3 coding DNA: TGTGCCAGCAGCTCCACTACGACAGGGGGCTTGGAGACCCAGTACTTC. As protein: CASSSTTTGGLETQYF.

V gene TRBV29-1 combines with J gene TRBJ2-1, with 8 bases lining up with TRBD1. The CDR3 loop spans 12 amino acids. Germline V gives CDR1 SQVTM, CDR2 ANQGSEA. With V trimmed by 5 bases and J by 10 bases, 7 bases remained unmatched. DNA of the CDR3: TGCAGCGTTACCGACAGGGGTCGGGAGCAGTTCTTC. Encoded protein: CSVTDRGREQFF.